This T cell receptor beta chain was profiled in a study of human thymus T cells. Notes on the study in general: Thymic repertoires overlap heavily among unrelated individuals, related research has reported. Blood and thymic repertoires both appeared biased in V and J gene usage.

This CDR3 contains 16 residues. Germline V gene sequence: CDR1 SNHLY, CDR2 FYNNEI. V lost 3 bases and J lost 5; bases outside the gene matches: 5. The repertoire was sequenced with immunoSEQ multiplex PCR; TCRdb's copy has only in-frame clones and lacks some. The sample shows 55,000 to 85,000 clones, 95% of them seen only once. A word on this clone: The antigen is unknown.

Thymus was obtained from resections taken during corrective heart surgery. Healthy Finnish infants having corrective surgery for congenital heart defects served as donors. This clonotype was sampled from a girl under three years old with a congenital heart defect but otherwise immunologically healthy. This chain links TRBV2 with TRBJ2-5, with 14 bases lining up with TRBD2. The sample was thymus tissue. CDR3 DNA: TGTGCCAGCAGTGACCCACGACTAGCGGGAGGGGAGACCCAGTACTTC. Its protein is CASSDPRLAGGETQYF. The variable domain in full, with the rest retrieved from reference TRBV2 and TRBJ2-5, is EPEVTQTPSHQVTQMGQEVILRCVPISNHLYFYWYRQILGQKVEFLVSFYNNEISEKSEIFDDQFSVERPDGSNFTLKIRSTKLEDSAMYFCASSDPRLAGGETQYFGPGTRLLVL.